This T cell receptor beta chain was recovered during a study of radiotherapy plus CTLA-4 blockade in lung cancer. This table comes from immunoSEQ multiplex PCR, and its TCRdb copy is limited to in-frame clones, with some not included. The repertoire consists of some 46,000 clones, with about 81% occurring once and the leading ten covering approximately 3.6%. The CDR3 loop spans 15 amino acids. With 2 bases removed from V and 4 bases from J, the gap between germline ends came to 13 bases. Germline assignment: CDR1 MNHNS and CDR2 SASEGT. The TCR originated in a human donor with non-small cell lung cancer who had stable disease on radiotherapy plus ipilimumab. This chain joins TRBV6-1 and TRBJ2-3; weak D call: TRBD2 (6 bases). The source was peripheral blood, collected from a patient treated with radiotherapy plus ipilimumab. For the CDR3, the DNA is TGTGCCAGCAGTGAAAATAGCGGAACTTCAGATACGCAGTATTTT. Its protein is CASSENSGTSDTQYF.